One and the same sample provided the 10 T cell receptor beta chains below, sequenced in a study of T cells in Graves' hyperthyroidism and ophthalmopathy. Amplification yielded TCR beta CDR3 regions, with RNA transcripts as the source. The primer set for the first-round RT-PCR of the TCR CDR3 was HTBI. TCRdb analysed the multiplex PCR reads with MiXCR anew, one entry per CDR3 protein. Found here are over 700,000 distinct CDR3 sequences, under 20% of them singletons; the top ten hold over 15%. The sequenced sample consisted of blood. These receptors all come from a woman aged 50 to 65 with Graves' hyperthyroidism that later progressed to Graves' ophthalmopathy.

With regard to this clonotype: A read error may explain this, as a much larger clone is one base away. The chain combines TRBV11-3 with TRBJ2-5; D is tentatively TRBD1 or TRBD2 (6 bases each). Germline CDR1 SGHNT, CDR2 YENEEA. This CDR3 contains 14 residues. The germline V and J ends were trimmed by 1 base and 5 bases, with 11 bases remaining between them. The CDR3 region is CASSLGGGKETQYF. CDR3 sequence (DNA): TGTGCCAGCAGCTTAGGAGGGGGGAAGGAGACCCAGTACTTC. The full variable domain, rest sourced from reference TRBV11-3 and TRBJ2-5, is EAGVVQSPRYKIIEKKQPVAFWCNPISGHNTLYWYLQNLGQGPELLIRYENEEAVDDSQLPKDRFSAERLKGVDSTLKIQPAELGDSAVYLCASSLGGGKETQYFGPGTRLLVL.

This clonotype was observed at least ten times. V and J are TRBV11-2 and TRBJ1-2; maybe TRBD1 (6 bases). CDR1 is SGHAT, CDR2 FQNNGV, per germline. This CDR3 contains 15 residues. V lost 0 bases to trimming and J lost 4 bases, with 12 bases between them. The CDR3 loop is CASSLDSHRAYGYTF. The CDR3 coding sequence is TGTGCCAGCAGCTTAGATTCCCACAGGGCCTATGGCTACACCTTC.

This clonotype was recorded many times. The chain employs TRBV20-1 and TRBJ1-1, with 8 bases lining up with TRBD1. This CDR3 is 13 amino acids long. The V gene end was trimmed by 3 bases and the J gene end by 2 bases; junction bases not matched to a gene: 2. CDR1 is DFQATT and CDR2 is SNEGSKA in the germline V gene (reference sequence). The CDR3 loop is CSARTGVNTEAFF. The CDR3 bases are TGCAGTGCTAGGACAGGGGTTAACACTGAAGCTTTCTTT.

This clonotype was observed a handful of times. The genes are TRBV15 and TRBJ1-4, with D hard to call. From germline, CDR1 is LNHNV and CDR2 YYDKDF (reference sequence). CDR3 length equals 16 residues. V lost 3 bases, J lost 0 bases, and 11 bases lay in between. The CDR3 region has the DNA TGTGCCACCAGCAGGGAAAGGAAACCAACTAATGAAAAACTGTTTTTT. Protein: CATSRERKPTNEKLFF.

This clonotype was detected ten times or more. CDR3 nucleotide sequence: TGTGCCAGCAGCCAAGATTCTGGGGTTGGGACTGAAGCTTTCTTT. It specifies CASSQDSGVGTEAFF. The V gene is TRBV3-1, the J gene TRBJ1-1; the D is unclear. The CDR3 has 15 amino acids. Trimming removed 0 bases at V and 5 bases at J, with 13 bases between. Germline V gene lookup returns CDR1 LGHDT and CDR2 YNNKEL (reference sequence).

CDR3 protein: CASSDSNIPGAYGYTF. CDR3 coding DNA: TGTGCCAGCAGTGATTCGAATATACCCGGAGCCTATGGCTACACCTTC. The V and J genes are TRBV25-1 and TRBJ1-2; no clear D gene. There are 16 residues in the CDR3. V was clipped by 3 bases and J by 4 bases, with 18 bases between them. Germline lookup yields CDR1 MGHDK and CDR2 SYGVNS.

This clonotype came up many times. In DNA, the CDR3 is TGTGCCTGGAGTACAGGGCTGTCCGGCAATGAGCAGTTCTTC. It is translated as CAWSTGLSGNEQFF. The rearrangement joins TRBV30 to TRBJ2-1; TRBD1 is a possible D gene (6 bases). Germline V CDR1 and CDR2: GTSNPN, SVGIG (reference sequence). The CDR3 contains 14 residues. Deletions cut 2 bases from V and 6 bases from J, with 14 bases between. Using reference TRBV30 and TRBJ2-1 for the parts outside the CDR3, the full variable domain is SQTIHQWPATLVQPVGSPLSLECTVEGTSNPNLYWYRQAAGRGLQLLFYSVGIGQISSEVPQNLSASRPQDRQFILSSKKLLLSDSGFYLCAWSTGLSGNEQFFGPGTRLTVL.

The rearrangement uses TRBV5-5 and TRBJ1-4; no reliable D call. Germline CDR1 is SGHKS and CDR2 is YYEKEE (reference sequence). The V end lost 5 bases, the J end lost 7 bases, and 6 bases lay between the germline ends. The CDR3 contains 11 residues. The DNA for the CDR3 is TGTGCCAGCAGATTTGGTGAAAAACTGTTTTTT. The encoded protein is CASRFGEKLFF.

This clonotype occurred a few times. This sequence joins TRBV5-1 and TRBJ1-2; D perhaps matches TRBD1 (5 bases). Germline CDR1 and CDR2: SGHRS and YFSETQ. CDR3 length: 14 residues. The germline V and J ends were trimmed by 0 bases and 3 bases, with 9 bases remaining between them. The CDR3 protein is CASSLDLTDYGYTF. CDR3 nucleotide sequence: TGCGCCAGCAGCTTGGACCTGACAGACTATGGCTACACCTTC.

In its sample, this clonotype was seen a few times. The V call is TRBV7-9, the J call TRBJ1-6; tentatively, D is TRBD1 (5 bases). Germline lookup yields CDR1 SEHNR and CDR2 FQNEAQ (reference sequence). Trimming took 1 base from V and 7 from J, leaving 11 bases between them. This CDR3 has 15 amino acids. For the CDR3, the DNA is TGTGCCAGCAGCTTAGTGGGTAGGGGAAATTCACCCCTCCACTTT. Its protein product is CASSLVGRGNSPLHF. Together with reference TRBV7-9 and TRBJ1-6, the CDR3 gives the full variable domain: DTGVSQNPRHKITKRGQNVTFRCDPISEHNRLYWYRQTLGQGPEFLTYFQNEAQLEKSRLLSDRFSAERPKGSFSTLEIQRTEQGDSAMYLCASSLVGRGNSPLHFGNGTRLTVT.